This TCR beta chain was captured by sequencing in a study of ipilimumab plus nivolumab after autologous stem cell transplantation. For the study at large: A median of 8 nivolumab and five or six ipilimumab doses were given.

Sequencing used immunoSEQ multiplex PCR; TCRdb keeps in-frame clones, though not all of them. This sample yields 15,000 to 20,000 clones, of which around 85% are seen a single time; about 6.8% belongs to the top ten. V was shortened by 2 bases and J by 8 bases, with 13 bases between the two germline ends. CDR3 length: 15 amino acids. CDR1 is SGHAT and CDR2 is FQDESV in the germline V gene (reference sequence). The chain carries TRBV11-1 and TRBJ1-6; D is uncertain. This sequence was found in a male donor with diffuse large B-cell lymphoma. Sample: PBMCs, taken in a trial of ipilimumab plus nivolumab as post-transplant consolidation. CDR3 amino acids: CASSLNGFSHSPLHF. In DNA, the CDR3 is TGTGCCAGCAGCTTAAACGGGTTTTCCCATTCACCCCTCCACTTT. Variable domain in full (rest from reference TRBV11-1 and TRBJ1-6): EAEVAQSPRYKITEKSQAVAFWCDPISGHATLYWYRQILGQGPELLVQFQDESVVDDSQLPKDRFSAERLKGVDSTLKIQPAELGDSAMYLCASSLNGFSHSPLHFGNGTRLTVT.